Listed below are T cell receptor beta chains from one sample, sequenced in a study of blood T cell repertoires in COVID-19. Repertoires were generated with immunoSEQ multiplex PCR, while TCRdb's copy carries only in-frame clones and drops some. The sample gives almost 45,000 clones, approximately 80% of which show up once; roughly 61% is in the top ten. Sequences were obtained from peripheral blood. The receptors originated from a man older than 75 with acute or convalescent COVID-19. Each CDR3 is given with its conserved first and last residue. The D gene is left open where the match is weak. Clone sizes are given selectively: once, few, many, or a class where the clone is expanded.

V	size	D	J	CDR3	DNA
TRBV27	.	.	TRBJ2-6	CASREGWSNVLTF	TGTGCCAGCAGGGAGGGCTGGTCCAACGTCCTGACTTTC
TRBV4-3	few	TRBD2	TRBJ2-7	CASSQDLIGLASEQYF	TGCGCCAGCAGCCAAGATCTTATAGGACTAGCGAGCGAGCAGTACTTC
TRBV29-1	.	.	TRBJ1-4	CSAGGGTNEKLFF	TGCAGCGCTGGGGGGGGGACTAATGAAAAACTGTTTTTT
TRBV6-5	.	.	TRBJ2-1	CASSYSTGGGYNEQFF	TGTGCCAGCAGTTACTCGACAGGTGGGGGCTACAATGAGCAGTTCTTC
TRBV28	.	TRBD2	TRBJ2-2	CASSFGGRRAGGELFF	TGTGCCAGCAGTTTTGGCGGGAGAAGGGCTGGCGGGGAGCTGTTTTTT
TRBV28	.	.	TRBJ1-1	CASIGLRGTEAFF	TGTGCCAGCATCGGACTCCGGGGGACTGAAGCTTTCTTT
TRBV28	.	TRBD1	TRBJ1-4	CASSRGQGREKLFF	TGTGCCAGCAGTCGGGGACAGGGTCGAGAAAAACTGTTTTTT
TRBV15	.	.	TRBJ2-1	CATSISGSTRKQFF	TGTGCCACCAGCATTAGCGGTTCTACGAGGAAGCAGTTCTTC
TRBV4-1	.	TRBD2	TRBJ2-1	CASSLQEGTSAYNEQFF	TGCGCCAGCAGCCTTCAAGAGGGGACTAGCGCGTACAATGAGCAGTTCTTC
TRBV13	.	TRBD2	TRBJ2-7	CASRLAGAGYEQYF	TGTGCCAGCAGACTAGCGGGAGCCGGCTACGAGCAGTACTTC
TRBV5-1	.	TRBD1	TRBJ1-4	CASSLGVRTGVSEKLFF	TGCGCCAGCAGCTTGGGCGTTCGAACAGGGGTTAGCGAAAAACTGTTTTTT
TRBV3-1/TRBV3-2	.	TRBD2	TRBJ2-1	CASSQGVAGLANEQFF	TGTGCCAGCAGCCAAGGGGTAGCGGGATTGGCAAATGAGCAGTTCTTC
TRBV11-3	few	TRBD2	TRBJ2-2	CASSPRTSGNTGELFF	TGTGCCAGCAGCCCACGGACTAGCGGGAACACCGGGGAGCTGTTTTTT
TRBV6-2/TRBV6-3	.	TRBD1	TRBJ2-3	CASSYSRTGGADTQYF	TGTGCCAGCAGTTACTCCCGGACAGGGGGCGCAGATACGCAGTATTTT
TRBV28	.	TRBD1	TRBJ1-2	CASSLRQGRYGYTF	TGTGCCAGCAGTCTCAGACAGGGACGCTATGGCTACACCTTC
TRBV9	.	TRBD2	TRBJ2-5	CASSQLAVRETQYF	TGTGCCAGCAGCCAGCTAGCGGTGAGGGAGACCCAGTACTTC
TRBV28	.	.	TRBJ2-7	CASSFPGSYEQYF	TGTGCCAGCAGTTTCCCAGGCTCCTACGAGCAGTACTTC
TRBV28	.	.	TRBJ2-6	CASVGPRGGGANVLTF	TGTGCCAGCGTGGGCCCGCGGGGAGGTGGGGCCAACGTCCTGACTTTC
TRBV5-1	.	.	TRBJ1-1	CASSLSQNTEAFF	TGCGCCAGCAGCTTAAGCCAGAACACTGAAGCTTTCTTT
TRBV24-1	.	.	TRBJ2-5	CATSDLWGRQETQYF	TGTGCCACCAGTGATTTATGGGGGCGCCAAGAGACCCAGTACTTC
TRBV6-5	.	TRBD2	TRBJ2-5	CASSGTSGTQETQYF	TGTGCCAGCAGCGGGACTAGCGGAACCCAAGAGACCCAGTACTTC
TRBV4-2	.	TRBD2	TRBJ2-3	CASSRRAGGGADTQYF	TGTGCCAGCAGCCGACGGGCGGGAGGTGGGGCAGATACGCAGTATTTT
TRBV2	.	.	TRBJ1-1	CASRGETGAEAFF	TGTGCCAGCAGAGGCGAGACAGGCGCGGAAGCTTTCTTT
TRBV3-1/TRBV3-2	.	.	TRBJ1-1	CASSYNRRRNTEAFF	TGTGCCAGCAGCTACAATAGACGGAGGAACACTGAAGCTTTCTTT
TRBV9	.	.	TRBJ2-3	CASSDRDKGDTQYF	TGTGCCAGCAGCGACCGGGACAAGGGAGATACGCAGTATTTT
TRBV14	.	.	TRBJ1-2	CASSQDSIGGYGYTF	TGTGCCAGCAGCCAAGATTCTATAGGGGGCTATGGCTACACCTTC
TRBV28	.	TRBD1	TRBJ2-3	CASSAGTGNTDTQYF	TGTGCCAGCAGTGCGGGGACAGGGAACACAGATACGCAGTATTTT
TRBV4-2	.	.	TRBJ2-7	CASSQERKQYF	TGTGCCAGCAGCCAAGAGAGAAAGCAGTACTTC
TRBV9	.	TRBD2	TRBJ2-1	CASSPRSGSSYNEQFF	TGTGCCAGCAGCCCCCGGAGCGGGAGCTCCTACAATGAGCAGTTCTTC
TRBV28	.	.	TRBJ1-4	CASSLPSTGPELFF	TGTGCCAGCAGTTTACCCTCCACTGGTCCGGAACTGTTTTTT
TRBV4-2	.	TRBD1	TRBJ1-2	CASSQEEGATNYGYTF	TGTGCCAGCAGCCAAGAAGAGGGGGCGACTAACTATGGCTACACCTTC
TRBV7-2	few	TRBD2	TRBJ2-5	CASSRSGRAETQYF	TGTGCCAGCAGCCGTAGCGGGAGGGCAGAGACCCAGTACTTC
TRBV30	many	TRBD1	TRBJ2-2	CAWSGIRDSLWNTGELFF	TGTGCCTGGAGTGGAATCCGGGACAGCCTATGGAACACCGGGGAGCTGTTTTTT
TRBV30	.	.	TRBJ2-1	CAWSRGGTTYNEQFF	TGTGCCTGGAGTCGAGGCGGGACCACCTACAATGAGCAGTTCTTC
TRBV9	.	.	TRBJ1-6	CASSAWTAYGGSYNSPLHF	TGTGCCAGCAGCGCTTGGACAGCCTATGGGGGCTCCTATAATTCACCCCTCCACTTT
TRBV6-5	.	.	TRBJ1-5	CASSWSNRLNQPQHF	TGTGCCAGCAGTTGGTCTAATAGACTTAATCAGCCCCAGCATTTT
TRBV30	.	TRBD1	TRBJ1-2	CAWTPWTGQGDFNYGYTF	TGTGCCTGGACTCCCTGGACGGGTCAGGGGGATTTTAACTATGGCTACACCTTC
TRBV7-2	.	.	TRBJ2-5	CASSGGLQETQYF	TGTGCCAGCAGCGGGGGCCTCCAAGAGACCCAGTACTTC
TRBV10-3	once	.	TRBJ2-1	CAISESDRNNEQFF	TGTGCCATCAGTGAGTCTGACAGAAACAATGAGCAGTTCTTC
TRBV9	.	.	TRBJ2-7	CASSVGPTGYEQYF	TGTGCCAGCAGCGTAGGCCCGACGGGGTACGAGCAGTACTTC